These T cell receptor beta chains were read from a single sample in a study of blood T cell repertoires in COVID-19. Clones were read by immunoSEQ multiplex PCR, and TCRdb kept only the in-frame ones, dropping some. The sample holds 20,000 to 30,000 clones; around 84% are singletons and the top ten take around a sixth. Sequences were obtained from peripheral blood. The receptors originated from a woman older than 75 with acute or convalescent COVID-19. The CDR3 runs from the conserved cysteine through the conserved F or W. The order of the fields is clone size, J gene, V gene, D gene, CDR3 DNA, CDR3 protein. The D gene is left open where the match is weak. The size entry is marked missing in some rows and otherwise reads once, few, many or a size class.

size: .
J: TRBJ2-5
V: TRBV19
D: TRBD2
DNA: TGTGCCAGCTCGTCTCTAGCGGGACTCCGGGGGGAGACCCAGTACTTC
CDR3: CASSSLAGLRGETQYF

size: .
J: TRBJ1-2
V: TRBV7-9
D: TRBD1
DNA: TGTGCCAGCAGCCCCCCCCGACAGGGAAGGGGCTACACCTTC
CDR3: CASSPPRQGRGYTF

size: .
J: TRBJ1-6
V: TRBV4-3
D: .
DNA: TGCGCCAGCAGCCAAGAACCCCTTAGGGGTGGTTCACCCCTCCACTTT
CDR3: CASSQEPLRGGSPLHF

size: .
J: TRBJ2-5
V: TRBV6-6
D: .
DNA: TGTGCCAGCAGTTACCCTCACAGGGGAGGAGAGACCCAGTACTTC
CDR3: CASSYPHRGGETQYF

size: .
J: TRBJ2-5
V: TRBV2
D: TRBD2
DNA: TGTGCCAGCAGTCCATCTAGCGGGGGGGACCCCCTTAAAGAGACCCAGTACTTC
CDR3: CASSPSSGGDPLKETQYF

size: once
J: TRBJ2-5
V: TRBV19
D: TRBD2
DNA: TGTGCCAGTAGTAAGGGGACCGGGACTATCCAAGAGACCCAGTACTTC
CDR3: CASSKGTGTIQETQYF

size: .
J: TRBJ2-2
V: TRBV10-1
D: TRBD1
DNA: TGCGCCAGCGTCGCCCGGGACAGGGATACCGGGGAGCTGTTTTTT
CDR3: CASVARDRDTGELFF

size: once
J: TRBJ2-5
V: TRBV28
D: .
DNA: TGTGCCAGCAGAACCCCCCTAGGGGCTCAGTACTTC
CDR3: CASRTPLGAQYF

size: .
J: TRBJ2-7
V: TRBV29-1
D: .
DNA: TGCAGCGTTGTTGGCGGCCTATCCTACGAGCAGTACTTC
CDR3: CSVVGGLSYEQYF

size: .
J: TRBJ2-5
V: TRBV7-9
D: .
DNA: TGTGCCAGCAGCTTAGCGCGAAGCGGAGTACAAGAGACCCAGTACTTC
CDR3: CASSLARSGVQETQYF

size: .
J: TRBJ1-5
V: TRBV29-1
D: TRBD1
DNA: TGCAGCGTTGAAATACAGGGGGGTAGCAATCAGCCCCAGCATTTT
CDR3: CSVEIQGGSNQPQHF

size: .
J: TRBJ2-5
V: TRBV6-2/TRBV6-3
D: .
DNA: TGTGCCAGCAGTTCGGACACTGGCGGGGCTCGGACCCAGTACTTC
CDR3: CASSSDTGGARTQYF

size: .
J: TRBJ2-1
V: TRBV11-3
D: .
DNA: TGTGCCAGCAGCTTAGACAGCAATGAGCAGTTCTTC
CDR3: CASSLDSNEQFF

size: .
J: TRBJ2-7
V: TRBV6-2/TRBV6-3
D: TRBD1
DNA: TGTGCCAGCAGTCATAGACTGGGACAGGCGAACTCCTACGAGCAGTACTTC
CDR3: CASSHRLGQANSYEQYF

size: .
J: TRBJ1-6
V: TRBV7-2
D: TRBD1
DNA: TGTGCCAGCAGCGCCGGACAGGGTAATTCACCCCTCCACTTT
CDR3: CASSAGQGNSPLHF

size: .
J: TRBJ2-2
V: TRBV7-6
D: TRBD2
DNA: TGTGCCAGCACTCTAGCGGGAGGCACGAACACCGGGGAGCTGTTTTTT
CDR3: CASTLAGGTNTGELFF

size: .
J: TRBJ1-6
V: TRBV5-1
D: TRBD1
DNA: TGCGCCAGCAGCTCCACAGGGGATTCACCCCTCCACTTT
CDR3: CASSSTGDSPLHF

size: once
J: TRBJ2-1
V: TRBV18
D: TRBD1
DNA: TGTGCCAGCTCACGCTCAACAGGGGGCAATCCCTACAATGAGCAGTTCTTC
CDR3: CASSRSTGGNPYNEQFF

size: .
J: TRBJ2-7
V: TRBV4-3
D: TRBD2
DNA: TGCGCCAGCAGCCAAGATTTGCCAGCGGGGGCCCCGCCCCACGAGCAGTACTTC
CDR3: CASSQDLPAGAPPHEQYF

size: .
J: TRBJ2-7
V: TRBV11-2
D: TRBD2
DNA: TGTGCCAGCAGCTCGACGGGGGGTACCTACGAGCAGTACTTC
CDR3: CASSSTGGTYEQYF

size: .
J: TRBJ2-7
V: TRBV29-1
D: .
DNA: TGCAGCGTTGAAGGGACAGCGAGATCCTACGAGCAGTACTTC
CDR3: CSVEGTARSYEQYF